The source of this TCR beta chain is a study of blood T cell repertoires in COVID-19. Background on the study: Sites across the United States, Italy and Spain contributed samples from acute and convalescent COVID-19.

Libraries were prepared by immunoSEQ multiplex PCR; TCRdb keeps only in-frame clonotypes and omits some of them. Of roughly 380,000 clones listed, around nine tenths are singletons. The length of the CDR3 is 14 residues. Germline values: CDR1 ENHRY, CDR2 SYGVKD. Trimming stripped 4 bases from V and 0 bases from J, with 9 bases between. This TCR was recovered from a woman aged 30 to 39 who had been exposed to COVID-19. The sequenced sample was PBMCs or T cells enriched from blood (not recorded which). The chain joins TRBV10-3 to TRBJ1-1; D gene unclear. The CDR3 DNA reads as TGTGCCATCAGTGGCCACGACATGAACACTGAAGCTTTCTTT. Encoded protein: CAISGHDMNTEAFF.